This TCR beta chain originates from a study of CXCR3-negative and CXCR3-positive naive CD8 T cells. Overall study findings and caveats: TRBV-TRBJ usage was alike in naive CXCR3-negative and CXCR3-positive cells but differed in memory cells. Memory CD8+ T cell repertoires were far less diverse than both naive subsets. Both naive subsets carried similar amounts of surface CD5, so TCR strength was inferred from TRB CDR3 properties.

UMI-labeled 5' RACE yielded the TRB cDNA libraries. TCRdb re-called the 5' RACE reads and gives one entry per CDR3 protein, without DNA. The sample holds 35,000 to 40,000 distinct CDR3 sequences. Each CD8+ T cell subset was sorted in triplicate, around 300,000 cells each. The germline V gene has CDR1 MGHDK and CDR2 SYGVNS. The CDR3 extends over 17 amino acids. In regard to this clonotype: The antigen is unknown.

J is TRBJ2-3 and V is TRBV25-1; no DNA is available, so the TRBD2 call from TCRdb remains unchecked. The sequenced sample was memory CD8+ T cells from blood. This TCR was sampled from a human donor in good health. Some clones in this sample may be carry-over from other donors' samples. This CDR3 reads CASSKGLAGGLQDTQYF.